The next 14 T cell receptor beta chains were all read from a single sample in a study of blood T cell repertoires in COVID-19. Measured with immunoSEQ multiplex PCR; TCRdb has only the in-frame clones, and not every one. The sample consists of some 140,000 clones, nearly 80% of them appearing once. The sequencing input was peripheral blood. Every receptor here comes from a man older than 75 with acute or convalescent COVID-19.

The chain recombines TRBV7-6 with TRBJ2-5; TRBD2 might be the D (6 bases). V lost 0 bases, J lost 3 bases, and 14 bases lay in between. The germline V gene encodes CDR1 SGHVS and CDR2 FNYEAQ. The CDR3 consists of 16 residues. CDR3 sequence reads: CASSLAPTRQEETQYF. The DNA of the CDR3 is TGTGCCAGCAGCTTAGCCCCGACTAGACAAGAAGAGACCCAGTACTTC.

In its sample, this clone was seen once. The V call is TRBV3-1 (or the pseudogene TRBV3-2), the J call TRBJ1-2; 8 bases are a match to TRBD1. The germline V gene has CDR1 LGHDT and CDR2 YNNKEL (reference sequence). V lost 4 bases, J lost 8 bases, and 9 bases stayed unmatched. The CDR3 contains 14 residues. CDR3 sequence: CASSPSQGGYGYTF. The CDR3 DNA follows: TGTGCCAGCAGCCCCTCACAGGGGGGATACGGCTACACCTTC.

This clone was seen only once. V is TRBV6-6 and J is TRBJ2-5; 9 nucleotides agree with TRBD2. CDR3 length: 14 amino acids. Looked up from germline, CDR1 is MNHNY and CDR2 is SVGAGI (reference sequence). V trimming: 6 bases; J trimming: 5 bases; junction bases outside the gene matches: 7. CDR3 residues: CASRYGGGVETQYF. CDR3 DNA: TGTGCCAGCAGATACGGCGGGGGGGTGGAGACCCAGTACTTC.

The CDR3 nucleotides are TGTGCCAGCAGTTACGGACAGGGGAGAGCTTTCTTT. As protein: CASSYGQGRAFF. This chain joins TRBV5-4 and TRBJ1-1, with 9 bases matching TRBD1. CDR3 size: 12 residues. The germline CDR1 and CDR2 sequences are SGHNT and YYREEE (reference sequence). J lost 10 bases, V lost 5 bases, and 6 bases had no gene match.

The rearrangement uses TRBV30 and TRBJ1-1, with unresolved D. Germline V CDR1 and CDR2: GTSNPN, SVGIG (reference sequence). The CDR3 length is 11 residues. Trimming pared 5 bases from V and 7 bases from J, leaving 11 bases between. In DNA form, the CDR3 reads TGTGCCTGGGACGGAGGAAGTGAAGCTTTCTTT. The encoded protein is CAWDGGSEAFF.

The chain carries TRBV5-1 and TRBJ1-6; a possible D gene is TRBD1 (5 bases). This CDR3 is 14 amino acids long. The V end was cut by 4 bases, the J end by 6 bases, with 11 bases between. Germline-derived CDR1 and CDR2 are SGHRS and YFSETQ. The CDR3 coding sequence is TGCGCCAGCAGCCAGGGACTGACTAATTCACCCCTCCACTTT. As protein: CASSQGLTNSPLHF.

In the case of this clone: Other DNA sequences in the sample encode the same CDR3. The chain has TRBV6-5 and TRBJ1-1, with D possibly being TRBD1 (5 bases). Trimming took off 2 bases at V and 1 base at J, with 11 bases between the two ends. CDR1 is MNHEY, CDR2 SVGAGI, per germline. The CDR3 has 15 amino acids. Written as DNA, the CDR3 is TGTGCCAGCAGTTACGGTGGGGCGACGAACACTGAAGCTTTCTTT. Amino acids: CASSYGGATNTEAFF.

This clone was seen only a few times. The chain couples TRBV5-1 to TRBJ1-5, with TRBD1 matching 7 bases. Germline assignment: CDR1 SGHRS and CDR2 YFSETQ. The ends lost 4 bases at V and 9 bases at J; junction bases unmatched: 10. The CDR3 loop spans 14 amino acids. The CDR3 region has the DNA TGCGCCAGCAGCCAAGGGGACAGTACCGGGCCCCAGCATTTT. It translates to CASSQGDSTGPQHF.

The V call is TRBV7-8, the J call TRBJ2-4; tentative D call: TRBD2 (5 bases). Deletions cut 2 bases from V and 4 bases from J, with 15 bases between. Per germline, CDR1 SGHVS and CDR2 FQNEAQ. This CDR3 is 16 amino acids long. The CDR3 is CASSLRGGQGKNIQYF. CDR3 bases: TGTGCCAGCAGCTTACGAGGCGGGCAAGGAAAAAACATTCAGTACTTC.

CDR3: CASSAKRGPPYNEQFF. DNA for the CDR3: TGTGCCAGCAGCGCAAAGCGGGGGCCCCCCTACAATGAGCAGTTCTTC. V gene TRBV2 combines with J gene TRBJ2-1; TRBD2 agrees at 8 bases. The germline V gene encodes CDR1 SNHLY and CDR2 FYNNEI. V trimming: 6 bases; J trimming: 2 bases; junction bases outside the gene matches: 9. The CDR3 is 16 residues long.

The rearrangement joins TRBV18 to TRBJ2-5; 7 nucleotides agree with TRBD1. The V gene's germline CDR1 is KGHSH and CDR2 LQKENI. V shed 3 bases and J 2 bases; nucleotides not matched to a gene: 15. The CDR3 has 18 amino acids. CDR3 residues: CASSPLFLRQGWQETQYF. The CDR3 DNA reads TGTGCCAGCTCACCCCTCTTCCTCAGACAGGGTTGGCAAGAGACCCAGTACTTC.

CDR3 loop: CASSLQLAGGYNEQFF. Here the CDR3 DNA reads TGTGCCAGCAGCTTACAACTAGCGGGGGGATACAATGAGCAGTTCTTC. This sequence joins TRBV11-3 and TRBJ2-1; 12 nucleotides match TRBD2. Germline CDR1 is SGHNT and CDR2 is YENEEA. The CDR3 loop spans 16 amino acids. The ends lost 2 bases at V and 4 bases at J; junction bases unmatched: 3.

This chain uses TRBV5-4 with TRBJ1-1, with TRBD1 matching over 7 bases. Germline CDR1 SGHNT, CDR2 YYREEE (reference sequence). With V trimmed by 4 bases and J by 1 base, 7 bases remained unmatched. The CDR3 consists of 15 residues. CDR3 loop: CASSPRGKANTEAFF. CDR3 nucleotide sequence: TGTGCCAGCAGCCCCAGGGGGAAGGCGAACACTGAAGCTTTCTTT.

This clone has more than one count but fewer than ten. The chain links TRBV7-9 to TRBJ1-2, with TRBD1 identical over 7 bases. Germline V gene data show CDR1 as SEHNR and CDR2 as FQNEAQ (reference sequence). The V gene end was trimmed by 5 bases and the J gene end by 8 bases; junction bases not matched to a gene: 11. The CDR3 totals 14 residues. The CDR3 sequence is CASSPSDRVQGYTF. DNA for the CDR3: TGTGCCAGCAGCCCGTCTGACAGGGTACAGGGCTACACCTTC.